Presented here are 28 T cell receptor beta chains from one specimen sequenced in a study of metastatic and nonmetastatic thyroid tumors. TCRdb re-called the PCR reads via MiXCR. Altogether about 21,000 clones are present, roughly 23% being singletons, with the ten largest covering about 10%. Ahead of thyroid surgery, no patient had received treatment of any kind. The specimen sequenced was tumor tissue. All receptors come from a male donor with papillary thyroid cancer or a benign thyroid nodule (not recorded which). Some clones in this sample may be carry-over from other donors' samples.

As regards this clone: Other DNA sequences in the sample encode the same CDR3. The chain combines TRBV3-1 with TRBJ2-6, with no clear D. Germline V gene data show CDR1 as LGHDT and CDR2 as YNNKEL (reference sequence). There are 15 residues in the CDR3. V was clipped by 6 bases and J by 4 bases, with 13 bases between them. The CDR3 loop is CASSRSASGANVLTF. CDR3 bases: TGTGCCAGCAGTAGGTCGGCATCCGGGGCCAACGTCCTGACTTTC.

This clone is deemed medium-sized. V is TRBV6-2 or TRBV6-3 and J is TRBJ2-7, with TRBD2 identical over 8 bases. The J segment lost 5 bases and the V segment lost 6 bases, leaving 12 bases of the junction unmatched. The length of the CDR3 is 15 residues. Germline V gene sequence: CDR1 MNHEY, CDR2 SVGEGT. The CDR3 loop is CASREGTAGVDEQYF. As DNA, the CDR3 is TGTGCCAGCAGGGAGGGCACAGCGGGAGTTGACGAGCAGTACTTC.

This clone occurred many times. The genes are TRBV6-4 and TRBJ2-6; TRBD1 agrees at 7 bases. The CDR3 is 15 residues long. After removal of 2 bases from V and 2 bases from J, the junction contained 0 bases not matched to a gene. Per the germline V gene, CDR1 is MRHNA and CDR2 is SNTAGT. CDR3 residues: CASSDQGAGANVLTF. The CDR3 coding sequence is TGTGCCAGCAGTGACCAGGGGGCTGGGGCCAACGTCCTGACTTTC.

The rearrangement links TRBV30 to TRBJ1-2; 7 bases are a match to TRBD1. With 2 bases clipped from V and 5 bases from J, the junction kept 5 bases outside the gene matches. The CDR3 has 13 residues. Germline values: CDR1 GTSNPN, CDR2 SVGIG (reference sequence). The CDR3 DNA follows: TGTGCCTGGAGTCCGGGACAGTCTTATGGCTACACCTTC. Its protein is CAWSPGQSYGYTF.

In its sample, this clone was seen many times. The chain employs TRBV7-2 and TRBJ2-5; TRBD2 aligns across 8 bases. The CDR3 totals 16 residues. Looked up from germline, CDR1 is SGHTA and CDR2 is FQGNSA. Trimming took 4 bases from V and 7 from J; bases not matched to a gene: 14. CDR3 amino acids: CASSSLSGGPGWTQYF. The CDR3 DNA follows: TGTGCCAGCAGCTCCCTCTCGGGAGGGCCCGGTTGGACCCAGTACTTC. Using reference TRBV7-2 and TRBJ2-5 for the parts outside the CDR3, the full variable domain is GAGVSQSPSNKVTEKGKDVELRCDPISGHTALYWYRQSLGQGLEFLIYFQGNSAPDKSGLPSDRFSAERTGGSVSTLTIQRTQQEDSAVYLCASSSLSGGPGWTQYFGPGTRLLVL.

At least ten counts were recorded for this clone. The V and J genes are TRBV5-1 and TRBJ1-1, with 7 nucleotides matching TRBD1. V lost 4 bases to trimming and J lost 1 base; unmatched junction nucleotides: 7. In germline, CDR1 is SGHRS, CDR2 YFSETQ. This CDR3 spans 15 amino acids. The CDR3 DNA follows: TGCGCCAGCAGCCTCACCGGGACAGCGAACACTGAAGCTTTCTTT. Protein: CASSLTGTANTEAFF.

This clone was counted ten times or more. J is TRBJ2-1 and V is TRBV20-1; 8 nucleotides align to TRBD1. Trimming at V came to 5 bases and at J to 2 bases, leaving 5 bases not matched to a gene. The CDR3 extends over 14 amino acids. CDR1 DFQATT and CDR2 SNEGSKA come from the germline V gene (reference sequence). CDR3 coding DNA: TGCAGTGCTGACAGACAGGGGCCCTACAATGAGCAGTTCTTC. Its translation is CSADRQGPYNEQFF.

This clone was observed many times. The chain uses TRBV29-1 and TRBJ2-1; 7 bases are shared with TRBD2. Germline V gene lookup returns CDR1 SQVTM and CDR2 ANQGSEA. The CDR3 covers 12 residues. J gave up 7 bases and V 3 bases, and 3 bases lay outside the gene matches. The CDR3 loop reads CSVDQGGNEQFF. CDR3 nucleotides: TGCAGCGTTGATCAGGGAGGGAATGAGCAGTTCTTC.

This clone was detected many times. The rearrangement uses TRBV6-1 and TRBJ1-5, with 7 bases fitting TRBD1. The CDR3 covers 15 residues. The V segment lost 4 bases and the J segment 7 bases; nucleotides outside the gene matches: 10. Germline V gives CDR1 MNHNS, CDR2 SASEGT. The CDR3 loop is CASSVGQLVSQPQHF. In DNA, the CDR3 is TGTGCCAGCAGTGTGGGACAGTTGGTTTCCCAGCCCCAGCATTTT.

This clone was seen more than once but under ten times. The CDR3 bases are TGTGCCAGTAGTATACATAGAGATGGCTACACCTTC. This encodes CASSIHRDGYTF. This chain joins TRBV19 and TRBJ1-2; D is unclear. The CDR3 consists of 12 residues. CDR1 and CDR2 (germline): LNHDA, SQIVND (reference sequence). Trimming cost V 2 bases and J 6 bases, with 7 bases left between them.

This clone was counted at least ten times. V is TRBV7-6 and J is TRBJ2-5; D is ambiguous. The CDR3 is 13 residues long. Trimming pared 3 bases from V and 0 bases from J, leaving 5 bases between. Germline loops: CDR1 SGHVS, CDR2 FNYEAQ. CDR3 in amino acids: CASSFRDQETQYF. CDR3 bases: TGTGCCAGCAGCTTCCGAGACCAAGAGACCCAGTACTTC.

In its sample, this clone was seen many times. The chain uses TRBV12-3 or TRBV12-4 and TRBJ2-2, with D unclear. The CDR3 runs 12 residues. The ends were cut back, 6 bases at V and 3 bases at J, with 5 bases in the middle. The chain's CDR3 is CASRIHTGELFF. CDR3 coding DNA: TGTGCCAGCAGGATTCACACCGGGGAGCTGTTTTTT.

This clone appeared many times. The CDR3 DNA reads TGTGCCAGTAGTACGCAGGGGGCGAACACTGAAGCTTTCTTT. Translated, it gives CASSTQGANTEAFF. The chain employs TRBV19 and TRBJ1-1; 8 bases line up with TRBD1. Germline loops: CDR1 LNHDA, CDR2 SQIVND (reference sequence). The CDR3 totals 14 residues. The V segment lost 4 bases and the J segment 1 base; nucleotides outside the gene matches: 2.

This clone was found many times. The gene calls are TRBV27 and TRBJ1-6, with 10 bases that match TRBD1. Losses at the gene ends were 8 bases for V and 4 bases for J; bases not matched to a gene: 5. CDR1 is MNHEY, CDR2 SMNVEV, per germline (reference sequence). The CDR3 loop spans 15 amino acids. CDR3 bases: TGTGCCAGCGGGATGGACAGGGGGTATAATTCACCCCTCCACTTT. This encodes CASGMDRGYNSPLHF.

This clone was recorded at least ten times. The genes are TRBV4-1 and TRBJ2-7; maybe TRBD2 (5 bases). The V gene lost 4 bases and the J gene lost 12 bases, with 19 bases spanning the gap. Germline V gene sequence: CDR1 MGHRA, CDR2 YSYEKL. This CDR3 is 13 amino acids long. CDR3 DNA: TGCGCCAGCAGCCCTGACGGGATTCAAAGGAGGTACTTC. Amino acid sequence: CASSPDGIQRRYF.

This chain links TRBV20-1 with TRBJ2-7; the D gene is possibly TRBD2 (6 bases). From germline, CDR1 is DFQATT and CDR2 SNEGSKA (reference sequence). This CDR3 has 13 amino acids. V was shortened by 6 bases and J by 7 bases, with 19 bases between the two germline ends. The chain's CDR3 is CSAPRDWSAEQYF. As DNA, the CDR3 is TGCAGTGCGCCTCGGGACTGGTCCGCGGAGCAGTACTTC.

This clone was seen at least ten times. Other DNA sequences within the sample encode an identical CDR3. The rearrangement uses TRBV28 and TRBJ2-3; TRBD1 matches at 7 bases. This CDR3 region has 14 residues. CDR1 is MDHEN, CDR2 SYDVKM, per germline. Trimming took 7 bases from V and 5 from J; bases not matched to a gene: 9. CDR3: CASIEGASGDTQYF. CDR3 in DNA: TGTGCCAGCATCGAGGGGGCGAGTGGAGATACGCAGTATTTT.

In this sample, this clone is medium-sized. The chain uses TRBV7-9 and TRBJ2-3; D remains ambiguous. CDR1 and CDR2 (germline): SEHNR, FQNEAQ (reference sequence). The V and J ends lost 3 bases and 5 bases respectively, with 6 bases between them. This CDR3 has 12 amino acids. The CDR3 nucleotides are TGTGCCAGCAGCTTTACGGGAGATACGCAGTATTTT. Its translation is CASSFTGDTQYF.

This clone was detected ten times or more. This sequence joins TRBV6-4 and TRBJ2-1, with D uncertain. The V end lost 0 bases, the J end lost 10 bases, and 7 bases lay between the germline ends. Germline-derived CDR1 and CDR2 are MRHNA and SNTAGT. This CDR3 comprises 12 residues. The CDR3 protein is CASSDSYGEQFF. CDR3 DNA sequence: TGTGCCAGCAGTGACTCGTACGGAGAGCAGTTCTTC.

This clone was seen many times. This chain connects TRBV3-1 to TRBJ1-1; D is possibly TRBD1 (6 bases). The V and J ends lost 4 bases and 11 bases respectively, with 14 bases between them. The germline gives CDR1 LGHDT, CDR2 YNNKEL (reference sequence). CDR3 length equals 12 residues. The CDR3: CASSPNPGDAFF. As DNA, the CDR3 is TGTGCCAGCAGCCCTAATCCAGGGGACGCTTTCTTT.

This clone was picked up many times. This chain uses TRBV9 with TRBJ1-3, with D tentatively TRBD1 (6 bases). The V end was cut by 4 bases, the J end by 2 bases, with 13 bases between. The CDR3 totals 15 residues. From germline, CDR1 is SGDLS and CDR2 YYNGEE. The CDR3 bases are TGTGCCAGCAGCCTAGGGGAGGGGGCTGGAAACACCATATATTTT. Its translation is CASSLGEGAGNTIYF.

To note about this clone: This clone may be a read error of a much larger clone one base away. The chain combines TRBV7-6 with TRBJ2-7; D possibly uses TRBD1 or TRBD2 (6 bases each). Trimming cost V 9 bases and J 4 bases, with 16 bases left between them. The CDR3 consists of 13 residues. The V gene's germline CDR1 is SGHVS and CDR2 FNYEAQ. For the CDR3, the DNA is TGTGCCAGATCAGAGGGGGGTCGGTACGAGCAGTACTTC. This codes for CARSEGGRYEQYF.

This clone was seen at least ten times. This sequence joins TRBV27 and TRBJ2-3; TRBD2 matches at 15 bases. V lost 10 bases, J lost 5 bases, and 10 bases stayed unmatched. CDR1 MNHEY and CDR2 SMNVEV come from the germline V gene (reference sequence). The CDR3 totals 16 residues. This CDR3 reads CATVVPGLAGGDTQYF. CDR3 DNA sequence: TGTGCCACAGTCGTTCCGGGACTAGCGGGAGGAGATACGCAGTATTTT.

The sample holds one count of this clone. The chain links TRBV2 to TRBJ2-7; 10 bases agree with TRBD1. V gave up 10 bases and J gave up 3 bases; unmatched junction bases: 15. This CDR3 region has 16 residues. CDR1 and CDR2 (germline): SNHLY, FYNNEI. Written as DNA, the CDR3 is TGTGCCATAAGTGAAGCCTTCGGACAGGGGGTCTACGAGCAGTACTTC. It translates to CAISEAFGQGVYEQYF.

CDR3 coding DNA: TGTGCCAGCAGCGTAGGTTCTCCCCCCTACAATGAGCAGTTCTTC. Protein sequence: CASSVGSPPYNEQFF. This chain uses TRBV9 with TRBJ2-1; D gene ambiguous. The germline CDR1 and CDR2 sequences are SGDLS and YYNGEE. This CDR3 has 15 amino acids. V was shortened by 0 bases and J by 2 bases, with 9 bases between the two germline ends.

For this clone: The junction shows a germline mismatch at one end, possibly a read error. The chain carries TRBV28 and TRBJ2-1, with D tentatively TRBD1 (6 bases). The CDR3 extends over 15 amino acids. Germline CDR1 is MDHEN and CDR2 is SYDVKM. CDR3 amino acids: CAISISGTPYNGQFF. The CDR3 nucleotides read TGTGCCATCAGTATCTCCGGGACACCCTACAATGGGCAGTTCTTC. The whole variable domain, remainder taken from reference TRBV28 and TRBJ2-1, is DVKVTQSSRYLVKRTGEKVFLECVQDMDHENMFWYRQDPGLGLRLIYFSYDVKMKEKGDIPEGYSVSREKKERFSLILESASTNQTSMYLCAISISGTPYNGQFFGPGTRLTVL.

There are many counts of this clone. The chain joins TRBV6-2 or TRBV6-3 to TRBJ1-5, with 7 nucleotides matching TRBD1. Trimming cost V 1 base and J 3 bases; bases outside gene matches: 3. This CDR3 contains 15 residues. Germline CDR1 is MNHEY and CDR2 is SVGEGT. The CDR3 coding sequence is TGTGCCAGCAGTTACTTCGGACAGGTCAATCAGCCCCAGCATTTT. It is translated as CASSYFGQVNQPQHF.

This clone was counted between two and nine times. The rearrangement links TRBV28 to TRBJ2-7, with TRBD2 matching over 12 bases. The CDR3 sequence is 15 residues long. Germline trimming cut 4 bases from V and 3 bases from J; bases unmatched to any gene: 4. Germline-derived CDR1 and CDR2 are MDHEN and SYDVKM. The DNA of the CDR3 is TGTGCCAGCAGTTCCGGGACTAGCGGGTTCTACGAGCAGTACTTC. This encodes CASSSGTSGFYEQYF.